The 11 T cell receptor beta chains below come from one sample, sequenced in a study of shared clonotypes between healthy human individuals. Libraries were prepared by immunoSEQ multiplex PCR; TCRdb keeps only in-frame clonotypes and omits some of them. The table records hundreds of thousands of clones, under 80% of them present only once. The sample consisted of memory CD4+ T cells sorted from blood. Subset: CD45RA-negative fraction. All receptors come from a woman in her 30s in good health.

Comments on this clone: This may stem from a read error, because a much larger clone lies one nucleotide away. At the DNA level, this CDR3 is encoded by other sequences in the same sample as well. This chain connects TRBV7-9 to TRBJ2-3; no clear D gene. Germline V gene lookup returns CDR1 SEHNR and CDR2 FQNEAQ (reference sequence). This CDR3 comprises 12 residues. V shed 1 base and J shed 4 bases, with 3 bases lying between them. The CDR3, as DNA: TGTGCCAGCAGCTTAGGGGCAGATACGCAGTATTTT. It is translated as CASSLGADTQYF.

J is TRBJ2-1 and V is TRBV11-2, with D maybe TRBD2 (6 bases). CDR1 is SGHAT and CDR2 is FQNNGV in the germline V gene. The V gene lost 7 bases and the J gene lost 0 bases, with 13 bases spanning the gap. The CDR3 contains 15 residues. The CDR3 region is CASKRAGSSYNEQFF. Here the CDR3 DNA reads TGTGCCAGCAAGAGAGCCGGGAGCTCCTACAATGAGCAGTTCTTC.

This clone appeared a few times. This chain joins TRBV5-1 and TRBJ2-7; 7 positions match TRBD1. The CDR3 has 15 residues. Germline CDR1 SGHRS, CDR2 YFSETQ. Germline trimming cut 0 bases from V and 7 bases from J; bases unmatched to any gene: 10. Here the CDR3 reads CASSLVDRDSGEQYF. For the CDR3, the DNA is TGCGCCAGCAGCTTGGTTGACAGGGATTCGGGAGAGCAGTACTTC. The entire variable domain, with the rest obtained from reference TRBV5-1 and TRBJ2-7, is as follows: KAGVTQTPRYLIKTRGQQVTLSCSPISGHRSVSWYQQTPGQGLQFLFEYFSETQRNKGNFPGRFSGRQFSNSRSEMNVSTLELGDSALYLCASSLVDRDSGEQYFGPGTRLTVT.

The V gene is TRBV2, the J gene TRBJ1-4; D is possibly TRBD1 (5 bases). In germline, CDR1 is SNHLY, CDR2 FYNNEI. V shed 4 bases and J shed 11 bases, with 11 bases lying between them. This CDR3 contains 12 residues. The CDR3 is CASSVMTAKLFF. As DNA, the CDR3 is TGTGCCAGCAGTGTTATGACAGCGAAACTGTTTTTT. Together with reference TRBV2 and TRBJ1-4, the CDR3 gives the full variable domain: EPEVTQTPSHQVTQMGQEVILRCVPISNHLYFYWYRQILGQKVEFLVSFYNNEISEKSEIFDDQFSVERPDGSNFTLKIRSTKLEDSAMYFCASSVMTAKLFFGSGTQLSVL.

The V call is TRBV7-3, the J call TRBJ2-2; D tentatively fits TRBD1 or TRBD2 (5 bases each). The CDR3 is 15 amino acids. V lost 0 bases and J 4 bases, leaving 9 bases between the germline ends. Germline values: CDR1 SGHTA, CDR2 FQGTGA. The CDR3, as DNA: TGTGCCAGCAGCTTAACGGGGGATATCACCGGGGAGCTGTTTTTT. Translating gives CASSLTGDITGELFF.

This clone occurred many times. The chain uses TRBV2 and TRBJ2-3, with 8 nucleotides matching TRBD2. The CDR3 extends over 16 amino acids. Unmatched junction bases numbered 9, after V lost 7 bases and J lost 0 bases. Germline V lookup: CDR1 SNHLY, CDR2 FYNNEI. This chain's CDR3 is CASILRASGSTDTQYF. In DNA, the CDR3 is TGTGCCAGCATCTTAAGGGCTAGCGGGAGCACAGATACGCAGTATTTT.

In this sample, this clone turned up once. The V and J genes are TRBV5-1 and TRBJ2-6; possible D gene TRBD1, 5 bases. In germline, CDR1 is SGHRS, CDR2 YFSETQ. This CDR3 has 16 residues. V was clipped by 2 bases and J by 4 bases, with 13 bases between them. CDR3 in amino acids: CASSLQVLPGANVLTF. CDR3 DNA: TGCGCCAGCAGCTTACAGGTCCTTCCCGGGGCCAACGTCCTGACTTTC. The variable domain in full, with the rest retrieved from reference TRBV5-1 and TRBJ2-6, is KAGVTQTPRYLIKTRGQQVTLSCSPISGHRSVSWYQQTPGQGLQFLFEYFSETQRNKGNFPGRFSGRQFSNSRSEMNVSTLELGDSALYLCASSLQVLPGANVLTFGAGSRLTVL.

The chain links TRBV6-1 to TRBJ2-5; TRBD2 aligns across 7 bases. Germline CDR1 reads MNHNS; CDR2 reads SASEGT. J gave up 4 bases and V 6 bases, and 5 bases lay outside the gene matches. The CDR3 is made up of 13 amino acids. The CDR3 DNA is TGTGCCAGCAGGGCCGGCGGGGGAGAGACCCAGTACTTC. This sequence encodes CASRAGGGETQYF.

The gene calls are TRBV5-1 and TRBJ2-7; 10 bases are a match to TRBD1. With 4 bases clipped from V and 1 base from J, the junction kept 2 bases outside the gene matches. The CDR3 is 14 residues long. Germline loops: CDR1 SGHRS, CDR2 YFSETQ. DNA of the CDR3: TGCGCCAGCAGCAGGGGACAGGGGTCCTACGAGCAGTACTTC. The encoded protein is CASSRGQGSYEQYF.

The rearrangement uses TRBV30 and TRBJ2-7; D possibly corresponds to TRBD2 (6 bases). V was cut by 1 base and J by 0 bases, with 13 bases left in between. In germline, CDR1 is GTSNPN, CDR2 SVGIG (reference sequence). This CDR3 contains 15 residues. CDR3 coding DNA: TGTGCCTGGAGTGGGGCTCTAGCGAACTCCTACGAGCAGTACTTC. This sequence encodes CAWSGALANSYEQYF.

This chain connects TRBV6-1 to TRBJ1-2; D ambiguous. The CDR3 consists of 15 residues. The V gene lost 5 bases and the J gene lost 0 bases, with 13 bases spanning the gap. Germline V gene sequence: CDR1 MNHNS, CDR2 SASEGT. CDR3 in amino acids: CASSQGLLANYGYTF. Here the CDR3 DNA reads TGTGCCAGCAGTCAAGGACTACTTGCTAACTATGGCTACACCTTC.